The present T cell receptor beta chain was sequenced within a study of CD8+ T cells in alopecia areata (dated by TCRdb to 2016 to 2019). In terms of the full investigation: The treated patients, all with moderate-to-severe alopecia areata, were enrolled in an open-label pilot trial of oral tofacitinib given at 5 to 10 mg twice daily. Patients received tofacitinib for 6 to 18 months and were then followed off drug for 6 months to check for delayed response and recurrence. To study T cell clonal expansion in alopecia areata, the researchers applied high-throughput TCRbeta sequencing to both the C3H/HeJ mouse model and human patients. On the human side, TCRbeta sequencing was run on scalp tissue and on sorted CD4+ and CD8+ peripheral blood T cells from healthy controls and from alopecia areata patients with either patchy or totalis/universalis disease. Biopsies were taken from tofacitinib-treated patients at baseline and again at 4 and 24 weeks into treatment, and several of those patients also had a later scalp biopsy. Scalp clonality was compared across normal scalp (n=4), patchy alopecia areata scalp (n=8), and alopecia totalis/universalis scalp (n=8). The RNA source kit depended on sample type: the PAXgene miRNA kit for fixed scalp, the miRNeasy kit for PBMCs, and the RNeasy kit for mouse skin. Amplification of TCRbeta CDR3 regions was done by immunoSEQ multiplex PCR using 35 Vbeta forward primers and 13 Jbeta reverse primers. Findings and caveats that apply to the study as a whole: Shared TCR sequences between patients were less evident than in mice, which may be partly attributable to HLA diversity in the patient population. Unlike mouse skin, where gammadelta T cells dominate, normal human skin contains resident alphabeta T cells that get sequenced too, which complicates analysis of the scalp TCR repertoire. Compared with normal scalp, lesional scalp, particularly in alopecia totalis/universalis, had higher clonality and more expanded CD8+ clones, which suggests antigenic drive.

To note about this clone: Its target antigen remains unknown. No quality values exist for individual bases; no much larger clone is one base distant.

The CDR3 holds 14 amino acids from the cysteine to the phenylalanine. Only the CDR3 region is kept as DNA, spanning 42 bases read in frame from base 1. CDR1 and CDR2, looked up from the germline V gene, are LGHNT and FRNRAP. V trim: 7 bases; J trim: 6 bases; unmatched bases: 6. The time point label here, explained by the study, means: baseline before oral tofacitinib. Lesional scalp punch biopsies and peripheral blood were obtained from alopecia areata patients. PBMCs were isolated by density centrifugation and stained for CD3, CD4 and CD8, after which CD4+ and CD8+ T cells were sorted on a FACSAria. Library preparation employed the immunoSEQ multiplex PCR assay. RNA was extracted from all samples and reverse transcribed into cDNA as template for TCR sequencing. First-strand cDNA was synthesized with SuperScript III using a 2:1 mix of oligo-dT and random hexamers. A synthetic immune receptor repertoire was used to measure amplification bias, and any remaining bias was corrected computationally. The authors' pipeline ran thus. After raw reads were preprocessed to remove errors, the CDR3 was defined following IMGT conventions as running from the conserved cysteine to phenylalanine. Clonality was computed as 1 minus the Shannon entropy, with the entropy normalized by log2 of the number of productive unique TCRs. CD4 or CD8 identity of scalp clones was inferred by cross-referencing scalp TCRbeta sequences with sorted blood CD4 and CD8 repertoires. Drawn from immuneACCESS, this table holds only the in-frame rearrangements with V and J called that TCRdb kept. Clones are partly lost; checked studies trace under half to an unresolved V gene and leave the rest unexplained. D and trimming come from the DNA, and the V and J calls and clone size come from that table. The sample yields roughly 250,000 clones; under 80% were counted once. The ten largest account for 1% to 1.5% of the sample.

This TCR was recovered from a human donor with alopecia areata. In this chain, TRBV12-5 is recombined with TRBJ1-2; 12 bases in the middle match TRBD1. The sequenced sample was CD4+ T cells sorted from blood, obtained at week 0. Read as DNA, the sequence is TGTGCTAGTGAGGACGGGGACAGGGGGCATGGCTACACCTTC. This encodes CASEDGDRGHGYTF.